This TCR beta chain was retrieved from a study of shared clonotypes between healthy human individuals. Study-wide context: Three CD4 naive, three CD4 memory, two CD8 naive and one CD8 memory plate were used per donor.

Nashville, Tennessee was home to all donors, each a Caucasian adult. To note about this clone: Its antigen remains unknown.

Original methodology: Owing to the provision of junction-only sequences devoid of quality scores by immunoSEQ, filtering differed. Some clones are missing from TCRdb's copy, which holds only in-frame ones; the method was immunoSEQ multiplex PCR. That table furnishes V, J and clone size, whereas the DNA furnished D and trimming. The sample has roughly 2.4 million clones, almost 96% seen once. Study observations and caveats: Clonotypes shared by all four sorted-subset donors had higher generation probabilities than non-shared clonotypes.

Sequencing input: naive CD4+ T cells sorted from blood. Subset described: CD45RA+ positively selected. The TCR comes from a young man in good health.

The CDR3 DNA is TGCGCCAGCAGCCAGGGACAGGGGTTCGCTTTCTTT. Protein: CASSQGQGFAFF. This rearrangement joins TRBV5-1 to TRBJ1-1, with 10 bases fitting TRBD1. The CDR3 totals 12 residues. V lost 4 bases, J lost 11 bases, and 5 bases stayed unmatched. Germline CDR1 and CDR2: SGHRS and YFSETQ.